The 8 T cell receptor beta chains given below trace back to one sample, sequenced in a study of T cell changes during pregnancy in multiple sclerosis (dated by TCRdb to the late 2010s). Library prep was done by the immunoSEQ multiplex PCR assay. TCRdb provides this immuneACCESS table in a form limited to in-frame rearrangements. Some clones are lacking; in checked studies, under half of them reflect an unresolved V gene, and why the rest are absent is not known. The sample includes tens of thousands of clones, with 91% observed a single time. 1.5% to 2% of the sample is in the top ten clones. Sample: peripheral blood, taken after pregnancy. These receptors all come from a female donor in good health, enrolled as a control in a pregnancy study.

The chain employs TRBV19 and TRBJ1-5; D is possibly TRBD1 (5 bases). This CDR3 spans 14 amino acids. The V end was cut by 4 bases, the J end by 5 bases, with 12 bases between. The V gene's germline CDR1 is LNHDA and CDR2 SQIVND (reference sequence). CDR3 protein: CASSTRQTYQPQHF. Here the CDR3 DNA reads TGTGCCAGTAGTACCCGACAGACCTATCAGCCCCAGCATTTT.

This sequence joins TRBV4-3 and TRBJ2-7; 11 nucleotides line up with TRBD1. Germline loops: CDR1 LGHNA, CDR2 YSLEER. Losses at the gene ends were 1 base for V and 3 bases for J; bases not matched to a gene: 2. This CDR3 contains 15 residues. CDR3 region: CASSQGTGGSYEQYF. DNA for the CDR3: TGCGCCAGCAGCCAAGGGACAGGGGGCAGCTACGAGCAGTACTTC.

The genes are TRBV15 and TRBJ1-6; unclear D gene. CDR3 length: 15 residues. Trimming removed 1 base at V and 7 bases at J, with 11 bases between. Germline CDR1 reads LNHNV; CDR2 reads YYDKDF (reference sequence). The CDR3 is CATSRVRTGNSPLHF. Here the CDR3 DNA reads TGTGCCACCAGCAGAGTGAGGACGGGAAATTCACCCCTCCACTTT.

The chain couples TRBV9 to TRBJ1-2, with D possibly being TRBD1 (5 bases). CDR1 and CDR2 (germline): SGDLS, YYNGEE. This CDR3 contains 16 residues. Trimming stripped 0 bases from V and 4 bases from J, with 16 bases between. The CDR3 protein is CASSVVMDIKTYGYTF. Here the CDR3 DNA reads TGTGCCAGCAGCGTAGTCATGGACATCAAGACCTATGGCTACACCTTC.

This clone is medium-sized by share. The junction does not match germline at one end; this may be a read error. The V gene is TRBV10-3, the J gene TRBJ1-1, with 8 bases fitting TRBD1. From germline, CDR1 is ENHRY and CDR2 SYGVKD. The CDR3 has 12 residues. The CDR3 reads CAISESDRALTF. The CDR3 DNA is TGTGCCATCAGTGAGTCGGACAGGGCTCTGACCTTT.

V usage is TRBV7-2 and J usage is TRBJ2-5, with a possible D match to TRBD1 (5 bases). This CDR3 contains 15 residues. V was pared by 1 base and J by 4 bases, with 13 bases between. Looked up from germline, CDR1 is SGHTA and CDR2 is FQGNSA. CDR3 residues: CASSLVGPTGETQYF. Written as DNA, the CDR3 is TGTGCCAGCAGCTTAGTTGGACCAACAGGAGAGACCCAGTACTTC.

The V and J genes are TRBV2 and TRBJ2-1, with 8 positions matching TRBD2. Germline V lookup: CDR1 SNHLY, CDR2 FYNNEI. CDR3 length: 15 amino acids. Trimming removed 4 bases from V and 8 bases from J; junction bases left unmatched: 10. The CDR3 DNA reads as TGTGCCAGCAGTGCCGCCGGGGGGGCATTCGATGAGCAGTTCTTC. It codes for CASSAAGGAFDEQFF.

The chain links TRBV14 to TRBJ2-5, with D tentatively TRBD2 (6 bases). The CDR3 runs 12 residues. The V end lost 4 bases, the J end lost 7 bases, and 10 bases lay between the germline ends. The germline V gene has CDR1 SGHDN and CDR2 FVKESK. The CDR3 DNA sequence: TGTGCCAGCAGCCGCGGGGATGCGACCCAGTACTTC. Protein product: CASSRGDATQYF.